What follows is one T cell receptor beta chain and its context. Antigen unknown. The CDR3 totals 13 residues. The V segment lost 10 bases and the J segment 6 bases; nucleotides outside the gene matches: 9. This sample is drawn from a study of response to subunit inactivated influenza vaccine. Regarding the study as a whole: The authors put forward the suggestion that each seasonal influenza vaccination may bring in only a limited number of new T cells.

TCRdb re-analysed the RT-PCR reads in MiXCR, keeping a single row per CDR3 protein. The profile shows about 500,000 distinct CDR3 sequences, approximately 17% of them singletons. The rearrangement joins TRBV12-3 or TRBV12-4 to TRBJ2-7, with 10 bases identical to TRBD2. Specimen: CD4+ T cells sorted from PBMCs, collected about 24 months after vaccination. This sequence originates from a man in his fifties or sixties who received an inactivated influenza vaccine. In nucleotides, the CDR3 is TGTGCCACCCAGCGGGGGGGCCTCCTCGAGCAGTACTTC. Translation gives CATQRGGLLEQYF.